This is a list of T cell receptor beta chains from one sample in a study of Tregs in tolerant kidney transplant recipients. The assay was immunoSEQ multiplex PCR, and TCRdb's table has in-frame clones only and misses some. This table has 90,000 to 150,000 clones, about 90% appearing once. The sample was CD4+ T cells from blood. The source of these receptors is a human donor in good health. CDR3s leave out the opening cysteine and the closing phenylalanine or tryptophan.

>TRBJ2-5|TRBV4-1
ASSQGRLAGGWDRETQY
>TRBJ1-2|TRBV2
ASRSGAYGYT
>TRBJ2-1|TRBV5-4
ASSLGGASGYNEQF
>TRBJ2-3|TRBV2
ASSSRPGPDAQY
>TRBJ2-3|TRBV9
ASSGGSGRAGTDTQY
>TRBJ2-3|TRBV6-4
ASSLAGDADTQY
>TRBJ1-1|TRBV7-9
ASSLGTNTEAF
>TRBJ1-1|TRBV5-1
ASSLAGSEAF
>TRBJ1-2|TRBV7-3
ASSLGTGLNYGYT
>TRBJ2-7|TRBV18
ASSPNRNEQY
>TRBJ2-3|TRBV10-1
ASNEMTGPPYTQY
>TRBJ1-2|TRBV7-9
ASSLDRANYGYT
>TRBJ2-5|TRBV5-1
ASSFSVKREGLRETQY
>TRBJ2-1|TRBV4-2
ASSPGTSVINEQF
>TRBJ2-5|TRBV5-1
ASSSGTPHEETQY
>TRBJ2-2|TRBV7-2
ASSPMGRTNTGELF
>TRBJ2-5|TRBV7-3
ASSLGIRPQETQY
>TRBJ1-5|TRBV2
ASRARYSNQPQH
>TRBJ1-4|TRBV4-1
ASSVNRGVTNEKLF
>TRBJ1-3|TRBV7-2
ASSPRHGNTIY
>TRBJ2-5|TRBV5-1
ASSLASDGETQY
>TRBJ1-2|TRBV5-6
ASSLDYLGYT
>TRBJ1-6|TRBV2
ASSDVGQGYSPLH